Each of the 25 T cell receptor beta chains below was sequenced from the same sample in a study of human T cells and chemical hapten exposure. The sample's time point: patch test 3, about 24 weeks after DPC sensitization. Stated treatment: therapeutic diphenylcyclopropenone sensitization with weekly scalp DPC. TCRdb independently ran MiXCR on the RACE reads; one entry per CDR3 protein. The profile covers under 200,000 distinct CDR3 sequences, with about a quarter appearing a single time and around 2.3% taken by the ten largest. The material was whole blood, obtained in connection with sensitization to the hapten diphenylcyclopropenone (DPC). These receptors originate from a woman aged 18-30 years with alopecia areata. Some clones in this sample may be carry-over from other donors' samples.

This chain links TRBV6-5 with TRBJ2-1, with a tentative D call TRBD2 (5 bases). Germline CDR1 reads MNHEY; CDR2 reads SVGAGI. V lost 2 bases and J 10 bases, leaving 12 bases between the germline ends. The CDR3 sequence is 13 residues long. The chain's CDR3 is CASSYGLPREQFF. As DNA, the CDR3 is TGTGCCAGCAGTTACGGACTCCCCAGGGAGCAGTTCTTC.

Here the CDR3 reads CASSVRRITEAFF. Written as DNA, the CDR3 is TGTGCCAGCAGCGTCCGACGGATCACTGAAGCTTTCTTT. The rearrangement uses TRBV7-8 and TRBJ1-1; D is undetermined. The CDR3 has 13 amino acids. The germline CDR1 and CDR2 sequences are SGHVS and FQNEAQ. V dropped 5 bases and J dropped 4 bases, with 11 bases sitting between them.

This clonotype was observed a few times. The V gene is TRBV7-2, the J gene TRBJ1-3; a possible D gene is TRBD1 (5 bases). The CDR3 has 14 residues. Trimming shortened V by 2 bases and J by 4 bases, and 9 bases separated the two germline ends. Germline V CDR1 and CDR2: SGHTA, FQGNSA. CDR3: CASSLRGDGNTIYF. CDR3 bases: TGTGCCAGCAGCTTAAGAGGGGACGGAAACACCATATATTTT.

The rearrangement links TRBV2 to TRBJ1-2, with TRBD1 as a possible D gene (5 bases). The CDR3 is 13 amino acids. Trimming removed 8 bases at V and 8 bases at J, with 18 bases between. Germline-derived CDR1 and CDR2 are SNHLY and FYNNEI. The CDR3 sequence: CASPGGPGRGYTF. CDR3 nucleotides: TGTGCCAGCCCGGGGGGTCCAGGAAGAGGCTACACCTTC. The complete variable domain, with remaining parts taken from reference TRBV2 and TRBJ1-2, reads EPEVTQTPSHQVTQMGQEVILRCVPISNHLYFYWYRQILGQKVEFLVSFYNNEISEKSEIFDDQFSVERPDGSNFTLKIRSTKLEDSAMYFCASPGGPGRGYTFGSGTRLTVV.

This clonotype turned up a few times. This CDR3 is CASSLDSGRTNTGELFF. In DNA, the CDR3 is TGTGCCAGCAGCTTGGATAGCGGACGCACGAACACCGGGGAGCTGTTTTTT. The V and J genes are TRBV7-2 and TRBJ2-2, with D possibly matching TRBD2 (6 bases). With 3 bases removed from V and 0 bases from J, the gap between germline ends came to 14 bases. The germline V gene has CDR1 SGHTA and CDR2 FQGNSA. The CDR3 spans 17 residues. Based on the CDR3 plus reference TRBV7-2 and TRBJ2-2, the full variable domain is GAGVSQSPSNKVTEKGKDVELRCDPISGHTALYWYRQSLGQGLEFLIYFQGNSAPDKSGLPSDRFSAERTGGSVSTLTIQRTQQEDSAVYLCASSLDSGRTNTGELFFGEGSRLTVL.

The gene calls are TRBV20-1 and TRBJ2-3; a weak D match, TRBD1 (6 bases). CDR1 and CDR2 from the germline V gene are DFQATT and SNEGSKA (reference sequence). V lost 6 bases to trimming and J lost 2 bases, with 12 bases between them. This CDR3 is built from 13 residues. CDR3 region: CSALDSPTDTQYF. In DNA, the CDR3 is TGCAGTGCACTGGACAGCCCCACAGATACGCAGTATTTT.

The rearrangement links TRBV5-4 to TRBJ2-7; a weak D match, TRBD1 (5 bases). Between the trimmed V and J ends, which lost 0 bases and 0 bases, there was a span of 10 bases. The CDR3 sequence is 15 residues long. Looked up from germline, CDR1 is SGHNT and CDR2 is YYREEE (reference sequence). Written as DNA, the CDR3 is TGTGCCAGCAGCTTGGGAGTGGGGCGCTCCTACGAGCAGTACTTC. Protein sequence: CASSLGVGRSYEQYF.

The CDR3 region is CSASTVGGRAFF. The CDR3 region has the DNA TGCAGTGCCAGTACGGTGGGAGGGAGGGCTTTCTTT. V and J are TRBV20-1 and TRBJ1-1; D unresolved. The CDR3 has 12 residues. Germline V gives CDR1 DFQATT, CDR2 SNEGSKA (reference sequence). The V gene lost 6 bases and the J gene lost 11 bases, with 19 bases spanning the gap.

The table lists this clonotype with many counts. The chain employs TRBV5-1 and TRBJ2-7; 7 bases map to TRBD1. Germline CDR1 reads SGHRS; CDR2 reads YFSETQ. The CDR3 totals 15 residues. The trim removed 3 bases at V and 1 base at J, leaving 7 bases unmatched. CDR3 DNA: TGCGCCAGCAGCTCTCGAGGGACAGATTCCTACGAGCAGTACTTC. The encoded protein is CASSSRGTDSYEQYF.

The chain combines TRBV6-2 or TRBV6-3 with TRBJ1-1, with no clear D. The V gene lost 0 bases and the J gene lost 11 bases, with 13 bases spanning the gap. The CDR3 has 13 residues. Germline V gene sequence: CDR1 MNHEY, CDR2 SVGEGT. The CDR3 reads CASSYSIPDGAFF. In nucleotides, the CDR3 is TGTGCCAGCAGTTACTCGATTCCGGACGGCGCTTTCTTT.

The rearrangement joins TRBV5-1 to TRBJ2-5; 10 nucleotides match TRBD2. This CDR3 is 16 amino acids long. Germline-derived CDR1 and CDR2 are SGHRS and YFSETQ. The trim removed 5 bases at V and 1 base at J, leaving 8 bases unmatched. CDR3 in DNA: TGCGCCAGCAGTTTAACCAGCGGGGGGGGCCAAGAGACCCAGTACTTC. Translating it yields CASSLTSGGGQETQYF.

CDR3 in DNA: TGTGCCAGCAGCCTCGGGCTGTTGAGCTACGAGCAGTACTTC. Encoded protein: CASSLGLLSYEQYF. The chain recombines TRBV4-2 with TRBJ2-7; D not certain. Germline CDR1 reads LGHNA; CDR2 reads YNFKEQ. This CDR3 comprises 14 residues. Trimming shortened V by 4 bases and J by 3 bases, and 13 bases separated the two germline ends.

Many counts were recorded for this clonotype. The genes are TRBV29-1 and TRBJ2-5; D not resolved. The germline CDR1 and CDR2 sequences are SQVTM and ANQGSEA. V gave up 7 bases and J gave up 1 base, with 10 bases separating them. This CDR3 is 12 amino acids long. As DNA, the CDR3 is TGCAGCGCTATGGCCTCCCAAGAGACCCAGTACTTC. Protein: CSAMASQETQYF.

This rearrangement joins TRBV7-2 to TRBJ1-1; no clear D. CDR3 length: 12 residues. Trimming left V 3 bases short and J 7 bases short, with 9 bases between. Looked up from germline, CDR1 is SGHTA and CDR2 is FQGNSA. The CDR3 is CASSFQYGEAFF. CDR3 nucleotides: TGTGCCAGCAGCTTTCAATACGGTGAAGCTTTCTTT.

This clonotype was seen ten or more times. The gene calls are TRBV5-1 and TRBJ1-1; 8 positions match TRBD1. There are 17 residues in the CDR3. CDR1 and CDR2 from the germline V gene are SGHRS and YFSETQ. With V trimmed by 0 bases and J by 0 bases, 7 bases remained unmatched. In DNA form, the CDR3 reads TGCGCCAGCAGCTTGGGGTTAACAGGGGGGATGAACACTGAAGCTTTCTTT. Its protein product is CASSLGLTGGMNTEAFF.

The rearrangement joins TRBV4-2 to TRBJ2-3; a possible D gene is TRBD2 (6 bases). The CDR3 is made up of 15 amino acids. Germline values: CDR1 LGHNA, CDR2 YNFKEQ. Trimming cost V 0 bases and J 7 bases, with 14 bases left between them. The CDR3 DNA is TGTGCCAGCAGCCAAGATATCCTAGCGAGTAATACGCAGTATTTT. This sequence encodes CASSQDILASNTQYF.

This chain uses TRBV5-1 with TRBJ2-3, with 9 bases matching TRBD1. The J segment lost 4 bases and the V segment lost 3 bases, leaving 3 bases of the junction unmatched. Germline CDR1 and CDR2: SGHRS and YFSETQ. CDR3 length: 14 residues. This CDR3 reads CASSWDRAADTQYF. CDR3 in DNA: TGCGCCAGCAGCTGGGACAGGGCGGCAGATACGCAGTATTTT.

This clonotype was counted only a few times. V gene TRBV20-1 combines with J gene TRBJ2-3, with D possibly being TRBD1 or TRBD2 (5 bases each). V dropped 5 bases and J dropped 0 bases, with 9 bases sitting between them. CDR3 size: 13 residues. CDR1 DFQATT and CDR2 SNEGSKA come from the germline V gene (reference sequence). CDR3: CSAPGRSTDTQYF. The CDR3, as DNA: TGCAGTGCTCCGGGACGTAGCACAGATACGCAGTATTTT.

This sequence joins TRBV11-1 and TRBJ2-3; the D gene is possibly TRBD2 (5 bases). The CDR3 runs to 15 residues. Germline lookup yields CDR1 SGHAT and CDR2 FQDESV (reference sequence). The ends were cut back, 6 bases at V and 2 bases at J, with 15 bases in the middle. The CDR3 DNA reads as TGTGCCAGCAGTCTCCCGAGAGCGGACACAGATACGCAGTATTTT. Encoded protein: CASSLPRADTDTQYF.

The chain links TRBV6-5 to TRBJ2-3, with 8 bases aligning to TRBD1. J gave up 4 bases and V 7 bases, and 4 bases lay outside the gene matches. CDR3 length equals 13 residues. From germline, CDR1 is MNHEY and CDR2 SVGAGI. In DNA, the CDR3 is TGTGCCAGCACCGGACAGGGAGCAGATACGCAGTATTTT. This encodes CASTGQGADTQYF.

The J gene is TRBJ2-1, the V gene TRBV2, with D possibly being TRBD2 (7 bases). Trimming took off 11 bases at V and 0 bases at J, with 17 bases between the two ends. The CDR3 loop spans 15 amino acids. CDR1 and CDR2 from the germline V gene are SNHLY and FYNNEI. The CDR3 sequence is CAVVAGASSYNEQFF. DNA for the CDR3: TGTGCCGTCGTGGCGGGGGCCAGCTCCTACAATGAGCAGTTCTTC.

The chain recombines TRBV5-4 with TRBJ1-4; TRBD1 might be the D (5 bases). Germline V CDR1 and CDR2: SGHNT, YYREEE (reference sequence). The CDR3 spans 15 residues. Trimming pared 0 bases from V and 3 bases from J, leaving 9 bases between. CDR3 sequence reads: CASSLADTANEKLFF. The CDR3 nucleotides are TGTGCCAGCAGCTTGGCGGACACAGCTAATGAAAAACTGTTTTTT.

With regard to this clonotype: The CDR3 does not close with the conserved phenylalanine or tryptophan, likely indicating a read error. V gene TRBV29-1 combines with J gene TRBJ2-5; 8 nucleotides line up with TRBD1. The CDR3 is 11 amino acids. The germline V gene has CDR1 SQVTM and CDR2 ANQGSEA. V lost 5 bases to trimming and J lost 4 bases; unmatched junction nucleotides: 0. The CDR3 nucleotides read TGCAGCGTTACAGGGGGAGAGACCCAGTACATC. Residues: CSVTGGETQYI.

This clonotype was seen only a few times. One junction end does not reproduce the germline sequence, and a read error may be involved. The chain links TRBV27 to TRBJ2-1, with TRBD2 as a possible D gene (7 bases). This CDR3 has 11 amino acids. The germline V gene has CDR1 MNHEY and CDR2 SMNVEV (reference sequence). CDR3 DNA sequence: TGTGCCAGCAGTTTAAGGGGGGGGCTAATCTTC. Residues: CASSLRGGLIF.

The chain carries TRBV4-3 and TRBJ2-5; a possible D gene is TRBD2 (6 bases). The CDR3 spans 14 residues. V lost 0 bases and J lost 8, with 13 bases in between. Per the germline V gene, CDR1 is LGHNA and CDR2 is YSLEER. CDR3 protein: CASSQDRPGTTQYF. The CDR3 DNA reads as TGCGCCAGCAGCCAAGACCGCCCGGGGACTACCCAGTACTTC.